The clone carrying this TCR delta chain is labeled medium-sized. The sample has other DNA sequences that encode this CDR3 too. TCRdb used CATT to re-call clones from the reads. The sample records approximately 5,200 delta-chain clones, 5.2% being singletons. This specimen comes from a study of gamma-delta chains in newborns, infants, children. Study-wide background: Polyclonal expansion of innate γδ T cells after birth follows microbial exposure.

V lost 0 bases and J lost 3, with 13 bases in between. Germline V gene sequence: CDR1 GEAIGNYY, CDR2 EKD. The CDR3 has 15 amino acids. Sequencing was carried out using blood. This receptor was identified in a child who was a newborn, infant or young child, either healthy, febrile or measles-vaccinated (not recorded which). This chain links TRDV2 with TRDJ1; D ambiguous. As DNA, the CDR3 is TGTGCCTGTGACACCGTGGGAAACGGGGCCGATAAACTCATCTTT. Encoded protein: CACDTVGNGADKLIF.